This TCR beta chain came from a study of OX40 agonist ivuxolimab in advanced cancers. Study overall: Dose-escalation patients had hepatocellular carcinoma, melanoma, renal cell or head and neck cancer.

The CDR3 runs 13 residues. Per germline, CDR1 SGHNT and CDR2 YYREEE (reference sequence). Trimming pared 7 bases from V and 2 bases from J, leaving 13 bases between. Only in-frame clones appear in the TCRdb table, and some are missing; sequencing was by immunoSEQ multiplex PCR. The table lists 50,000 to 70,000 clones, roughly 80% of them singletons, with about 2.2% in the top ten. In regard to this clone: Its matching antigen is unknown.

Overall study findings and caveats: Certain nonresponding patients likewise had low normalized T-cell clonal expansion. By week 6 at 0.1 to 3.0 mg/kg, blood CD4+ and CD8+ T cells had expanded clonally.

Sequences were derived from CD4+ or CD8+ T cells sorted from blood, sampled in a trial of the OX40 agonist ivuxolimab. The rearrangement joins TRBV5-4 to TRBJ2-7; the D gene is possibly TRBD1 (5 bases). This clonotype originated in an adult with an advanced solid tumor such as melanoma, head and neck, liver or kidney cancer. CDR3 amino acids: CASGIDRAYEQYF. CDR3 sequence (DNA): TGTGCCAGCGGAATCGACAGAGCCTACGAGCAGTACTTC.